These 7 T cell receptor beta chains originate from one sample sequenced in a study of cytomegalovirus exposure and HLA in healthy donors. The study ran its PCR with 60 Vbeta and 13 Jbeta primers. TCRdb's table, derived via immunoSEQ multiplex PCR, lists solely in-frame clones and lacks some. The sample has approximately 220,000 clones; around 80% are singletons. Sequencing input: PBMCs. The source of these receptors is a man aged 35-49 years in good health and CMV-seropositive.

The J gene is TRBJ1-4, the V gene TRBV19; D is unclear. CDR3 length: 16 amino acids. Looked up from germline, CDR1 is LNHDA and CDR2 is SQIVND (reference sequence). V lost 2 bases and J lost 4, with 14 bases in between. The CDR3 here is CASSILGLADNEKLFF. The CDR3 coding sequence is TGTGCCAGTAGTATACTCGGACTGGCCGATAATGAAAAACTGTTTTTT. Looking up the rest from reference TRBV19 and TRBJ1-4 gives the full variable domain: DGGITQSPKYLFRKEGQNVTLSCEQNLNHDAMYWYRQDPGQGLRLIYYSQIVNDFQKGDIAEGYSVSREKKESFPLTVTSAQKNPTAFYLCASSILGLADNEKLFFGSGTQLSVL.

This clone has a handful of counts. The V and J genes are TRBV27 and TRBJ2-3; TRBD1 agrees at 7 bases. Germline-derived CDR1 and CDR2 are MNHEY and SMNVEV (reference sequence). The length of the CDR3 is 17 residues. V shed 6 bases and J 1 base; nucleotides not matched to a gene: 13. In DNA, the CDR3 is TGTGCCAGCAGGGATCCACGGTGGACAGGAGGCACAGATACGCAGTATTTT. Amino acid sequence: CASRDPRWTGGTDTQYF.

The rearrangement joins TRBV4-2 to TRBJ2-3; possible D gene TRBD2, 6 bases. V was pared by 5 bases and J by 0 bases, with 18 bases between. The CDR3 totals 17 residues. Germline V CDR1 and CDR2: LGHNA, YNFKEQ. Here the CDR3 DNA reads TGTGCCAGCAGCAGCGGCGCTATAGCGGCTAGCACAGATACGCAGTATTTT. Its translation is CASSSGAIAASTDTQYF.

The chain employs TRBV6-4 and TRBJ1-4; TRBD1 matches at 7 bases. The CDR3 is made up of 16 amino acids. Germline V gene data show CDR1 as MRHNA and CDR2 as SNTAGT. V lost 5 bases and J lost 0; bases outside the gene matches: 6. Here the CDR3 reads CASSPTGTATNEKLFF. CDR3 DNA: TGTGCCAGCAGTCCTACCGGGACAGCAACTAATGAAAAACTGTTTTTT.

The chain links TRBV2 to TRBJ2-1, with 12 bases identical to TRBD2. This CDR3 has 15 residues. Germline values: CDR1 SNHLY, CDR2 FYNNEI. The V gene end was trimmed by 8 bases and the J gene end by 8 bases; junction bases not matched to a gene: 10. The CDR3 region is CASPPSGRAGYEQFF. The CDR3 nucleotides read TGTGCCAGCCCTCCTAGCGGGAGGGCCGGGTATGAGCAGTTCTTC. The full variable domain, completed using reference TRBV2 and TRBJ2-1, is EPEVTQTPSHQVTQMGQEVILRCVPISNHLYFYWYRQILGQKVEFLVSFYNNEISEKSEIFDDQFSVERPDGSNFTLKIRSTKLEDSAMYFCASPPSGRAGYEQFFGPGTRLTVL.

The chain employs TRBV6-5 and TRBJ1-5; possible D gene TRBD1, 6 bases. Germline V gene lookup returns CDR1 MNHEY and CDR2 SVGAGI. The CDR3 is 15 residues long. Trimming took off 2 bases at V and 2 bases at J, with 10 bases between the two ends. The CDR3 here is CASSYARQGNQPQHF. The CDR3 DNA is TGTGCCAGCAGTTACGCCCGACAGGGCAATCAGCCCCAGCATTTT.

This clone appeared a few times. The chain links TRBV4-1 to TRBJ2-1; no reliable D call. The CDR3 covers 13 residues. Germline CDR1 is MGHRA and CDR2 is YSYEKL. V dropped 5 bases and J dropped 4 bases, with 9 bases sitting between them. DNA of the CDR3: TGCGCCAGCAGCGGAGTGCGTTACAATGAGCAGTTCTTC. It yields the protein CASSGVRYNEQFF.